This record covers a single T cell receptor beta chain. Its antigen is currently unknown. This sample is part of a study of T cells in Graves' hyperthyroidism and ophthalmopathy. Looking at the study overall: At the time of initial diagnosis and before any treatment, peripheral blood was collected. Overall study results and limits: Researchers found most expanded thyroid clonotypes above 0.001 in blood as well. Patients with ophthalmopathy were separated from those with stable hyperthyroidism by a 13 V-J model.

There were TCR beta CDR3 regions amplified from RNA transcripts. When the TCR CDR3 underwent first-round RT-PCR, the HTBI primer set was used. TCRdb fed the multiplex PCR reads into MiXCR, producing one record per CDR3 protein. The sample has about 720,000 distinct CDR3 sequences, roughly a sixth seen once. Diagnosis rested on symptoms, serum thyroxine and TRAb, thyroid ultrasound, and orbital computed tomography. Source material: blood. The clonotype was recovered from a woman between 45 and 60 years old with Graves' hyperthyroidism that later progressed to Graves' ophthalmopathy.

For the CDR3, the DNA is TGTGCCAGCTTTGGGGGGATAGGGAAACTGTTTTTT. This codes for CASFGGIGKLFF. The chain links TRBV6-1 to TRBJ1-4; D might be TRBD1 (5 bases). Germline assignment: CDR1 MNHNS and CDR2 SASEGT. The CDR3 contains 12 residues. Trimming took off 8 bases at V and 11 bases at J, with 15 bases between the two ends.